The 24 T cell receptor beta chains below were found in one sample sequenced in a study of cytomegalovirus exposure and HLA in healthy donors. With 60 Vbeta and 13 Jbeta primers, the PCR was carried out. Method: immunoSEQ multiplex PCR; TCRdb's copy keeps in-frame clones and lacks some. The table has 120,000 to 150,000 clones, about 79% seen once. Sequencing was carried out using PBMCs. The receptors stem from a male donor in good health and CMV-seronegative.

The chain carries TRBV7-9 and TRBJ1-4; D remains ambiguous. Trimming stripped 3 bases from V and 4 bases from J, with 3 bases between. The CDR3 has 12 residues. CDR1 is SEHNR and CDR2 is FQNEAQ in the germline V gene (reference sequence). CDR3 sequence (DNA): TGTGCCAGCAGCTTCAATAATGAAAAACTGTTTTTT. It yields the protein CASSFNNEKLFF.

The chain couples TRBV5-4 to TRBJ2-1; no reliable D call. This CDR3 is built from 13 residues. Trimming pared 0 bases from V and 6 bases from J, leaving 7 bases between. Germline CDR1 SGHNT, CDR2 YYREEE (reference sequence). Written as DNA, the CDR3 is TGTGCCAGCAGCTTGGTAGAGAGCAATGAGCAGTTCTTC. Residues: CASSLVESNEQFF.

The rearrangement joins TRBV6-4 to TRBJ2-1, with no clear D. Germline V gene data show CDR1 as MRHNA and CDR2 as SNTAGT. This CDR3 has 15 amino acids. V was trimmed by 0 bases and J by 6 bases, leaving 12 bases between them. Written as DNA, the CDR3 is TGTGCCAGCAGTGACTCTCTGGATGGGCTCAATGAGCAGTTCTTC. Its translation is CASSDSLDGLNEQFF.

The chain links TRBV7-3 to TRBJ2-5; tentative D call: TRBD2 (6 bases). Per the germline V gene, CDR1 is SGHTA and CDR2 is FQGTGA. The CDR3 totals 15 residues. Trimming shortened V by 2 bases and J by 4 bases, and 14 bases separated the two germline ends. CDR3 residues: CASSLLGRGGETQYF. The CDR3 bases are TGTGCCAGCAGCTTACTCGGGAGAGGCGGAGAGACCCAGTACTTC.

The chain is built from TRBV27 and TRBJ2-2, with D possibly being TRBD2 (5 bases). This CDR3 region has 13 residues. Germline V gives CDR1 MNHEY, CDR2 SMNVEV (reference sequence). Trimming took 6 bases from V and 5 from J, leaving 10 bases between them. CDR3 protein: CASSLLATGELFF. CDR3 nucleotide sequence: TGTGCCAGCAGCCTCCTAGCAACCGGGGAGCTGTTTTTT.

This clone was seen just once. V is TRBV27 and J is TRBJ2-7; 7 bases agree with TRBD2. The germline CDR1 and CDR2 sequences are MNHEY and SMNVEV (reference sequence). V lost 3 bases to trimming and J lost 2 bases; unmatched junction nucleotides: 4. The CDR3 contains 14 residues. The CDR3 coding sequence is TGTGCCAGCAGTTTTAGCGGGCGAGCCTACGAGCAGTACTTC. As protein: CASSFSGRAYEQYF.

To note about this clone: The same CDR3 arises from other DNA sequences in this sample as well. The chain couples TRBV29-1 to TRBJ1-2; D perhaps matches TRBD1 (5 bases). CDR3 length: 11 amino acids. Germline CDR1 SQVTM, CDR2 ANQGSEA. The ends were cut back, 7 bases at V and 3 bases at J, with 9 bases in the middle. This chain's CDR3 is CSGGRDYGYTF. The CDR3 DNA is TGCAGCGGAGGCAGGGACTATGGCTACACCTTC.

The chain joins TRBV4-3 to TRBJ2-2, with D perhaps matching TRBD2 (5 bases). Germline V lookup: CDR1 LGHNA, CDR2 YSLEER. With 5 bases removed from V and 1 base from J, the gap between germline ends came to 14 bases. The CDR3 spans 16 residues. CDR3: CASSEGSGRNTGELFF. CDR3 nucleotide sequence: TGCGCCAGCAGCGAAGGGAGCGGCCGGAACACCGGGGAGCTGTTTTTT.

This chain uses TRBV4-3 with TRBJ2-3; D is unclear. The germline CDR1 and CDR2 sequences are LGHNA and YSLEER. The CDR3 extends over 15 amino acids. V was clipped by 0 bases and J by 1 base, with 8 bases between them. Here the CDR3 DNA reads TGCGCCAGCAGCCAAGACTTCCTAGGCACAGATACGCAGTATTTT. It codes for CASSQDFLGTDTQYF.

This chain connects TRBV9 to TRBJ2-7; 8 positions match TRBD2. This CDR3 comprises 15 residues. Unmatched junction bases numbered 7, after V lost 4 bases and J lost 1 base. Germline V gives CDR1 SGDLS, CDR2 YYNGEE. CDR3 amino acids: CASSPQPSGSYEQYF. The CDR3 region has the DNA TGTGCCAGCAGCCCCCAACCTAGCGGGTCCTACGAGCAGTACTTC. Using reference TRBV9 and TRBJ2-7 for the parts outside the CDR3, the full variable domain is DSGVTQTPKHLITATGQRVTLRCSPRSGDLSVYWYQQSLDQGLQFLIQYYNGEERAKGNILERFSAQQFPDLHSELNLSSLELGDSALYFCASSPQPSGSYEQYFGPGTRLTVT.

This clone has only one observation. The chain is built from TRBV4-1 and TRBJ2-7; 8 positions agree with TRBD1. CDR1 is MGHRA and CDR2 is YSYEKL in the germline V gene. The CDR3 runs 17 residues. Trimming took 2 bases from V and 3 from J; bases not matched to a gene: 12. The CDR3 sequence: CASSQMLTGTGGYEQYF. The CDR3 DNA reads TGCGCCAGCAGCCAAATGCTCACCGGGACAGGTGGCTACGAGCAGTACTTC.

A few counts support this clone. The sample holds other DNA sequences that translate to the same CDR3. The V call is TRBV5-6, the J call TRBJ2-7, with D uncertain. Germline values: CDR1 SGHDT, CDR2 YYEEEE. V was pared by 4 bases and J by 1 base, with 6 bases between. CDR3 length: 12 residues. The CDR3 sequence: CASSPGSYEQYF. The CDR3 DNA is TGTGCCAGCAGCCCGGGTTCCTACGAGCAGTACTTC.

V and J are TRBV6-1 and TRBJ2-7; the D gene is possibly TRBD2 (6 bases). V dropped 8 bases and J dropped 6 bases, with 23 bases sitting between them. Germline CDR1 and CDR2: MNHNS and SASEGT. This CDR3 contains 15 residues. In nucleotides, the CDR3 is TGTGCCAGCTCGAGGGTGGGGACCGGAGGGAGCGAGCAGTACTTC. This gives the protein CASSRVGTGGSEQYF.

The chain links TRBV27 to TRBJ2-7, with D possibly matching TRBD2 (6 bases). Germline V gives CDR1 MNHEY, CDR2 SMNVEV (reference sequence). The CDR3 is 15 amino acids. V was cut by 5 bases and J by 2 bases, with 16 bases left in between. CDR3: CASSPRTSYAYEQYF. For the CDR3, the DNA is TGTGCCAGCAGTCCCCGTACTAGCTACGCCTACGAGCAGTACTTC.

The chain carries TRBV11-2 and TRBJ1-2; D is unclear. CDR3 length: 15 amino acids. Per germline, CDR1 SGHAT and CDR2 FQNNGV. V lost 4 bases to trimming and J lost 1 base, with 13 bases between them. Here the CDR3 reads CASSYSGSSNYGYTF. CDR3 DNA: TGTGCCAGCAGCTACTCGGGTAGCAGTAACTATGGCTACACCTTC.

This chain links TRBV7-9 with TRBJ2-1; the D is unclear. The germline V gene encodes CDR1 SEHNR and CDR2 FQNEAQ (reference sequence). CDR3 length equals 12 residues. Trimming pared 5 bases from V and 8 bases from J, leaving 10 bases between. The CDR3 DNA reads TGTGCCAGCAGCATTAGTGGTGATGAGCAGTTCTTC. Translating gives CASSISGDEQFF.

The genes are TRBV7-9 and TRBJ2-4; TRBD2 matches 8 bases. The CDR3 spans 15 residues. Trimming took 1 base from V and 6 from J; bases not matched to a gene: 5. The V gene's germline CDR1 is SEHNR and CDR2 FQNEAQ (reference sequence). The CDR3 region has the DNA TGTGCCAGCAGCTTAGAGAGCGGGAGCGGAAACATTCAGTACTTC. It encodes CASSLESGSGNIQYF.

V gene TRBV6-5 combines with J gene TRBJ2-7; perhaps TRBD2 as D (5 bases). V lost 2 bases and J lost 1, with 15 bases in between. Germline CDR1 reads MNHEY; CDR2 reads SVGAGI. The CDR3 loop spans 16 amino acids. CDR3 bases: TGTGCCAGCAGTTACGGATCTGCTGGGGAGTCCTACGAGCAGTACTTC. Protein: CASSYGSAGESYEQYF.

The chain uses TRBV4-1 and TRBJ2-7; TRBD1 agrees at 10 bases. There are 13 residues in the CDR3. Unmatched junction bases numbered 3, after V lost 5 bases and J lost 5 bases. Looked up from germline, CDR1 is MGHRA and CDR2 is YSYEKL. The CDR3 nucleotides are TGCGCCAGCAGCTGGGACAGGGGCAACGAGCAGTACTTC. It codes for CASSWDRGNEQYF.

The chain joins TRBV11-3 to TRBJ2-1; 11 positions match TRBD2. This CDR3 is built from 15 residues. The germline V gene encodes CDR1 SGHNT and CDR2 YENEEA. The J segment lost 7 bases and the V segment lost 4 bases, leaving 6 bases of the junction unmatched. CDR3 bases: TGTGCCAGCAGCTCCGTAGCGGGAGGGCCTAATGAGCAGTTCTTC. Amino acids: CASSSVAGGPNEQFF.

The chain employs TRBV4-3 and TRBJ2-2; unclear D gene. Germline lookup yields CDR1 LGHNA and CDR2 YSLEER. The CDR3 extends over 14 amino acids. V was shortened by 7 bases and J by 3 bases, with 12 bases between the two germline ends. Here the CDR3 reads CASTYRVYTGELFF. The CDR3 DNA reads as TGCGCCAGCACCTACCGGGTGTACACCGGGGAGCTGTTTTTT.

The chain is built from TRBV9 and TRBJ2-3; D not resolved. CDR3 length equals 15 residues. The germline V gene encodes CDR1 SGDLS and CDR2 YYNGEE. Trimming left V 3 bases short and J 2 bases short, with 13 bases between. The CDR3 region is CASSALEVYTDTQYF. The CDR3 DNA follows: TGTGCCAGCAGCGCATTAGAGGTCTACACAGATACGCAGTATTTT.

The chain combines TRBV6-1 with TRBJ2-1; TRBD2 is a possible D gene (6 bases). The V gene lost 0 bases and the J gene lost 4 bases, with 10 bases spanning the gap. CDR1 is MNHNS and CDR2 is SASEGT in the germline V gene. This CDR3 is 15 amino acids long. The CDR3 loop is CASSEAIGGYNEQFF. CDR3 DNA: TGTGCCAGCAGTGAAGCAATCGGGGGATACAATGAGCAGTTCTTC.

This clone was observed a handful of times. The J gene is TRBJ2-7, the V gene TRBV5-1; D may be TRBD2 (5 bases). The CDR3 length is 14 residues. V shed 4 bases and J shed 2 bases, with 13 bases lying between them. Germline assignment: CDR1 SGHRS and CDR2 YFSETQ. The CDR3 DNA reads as TGCGCCAGCAGCCCCCGGCTAGCCACCTACGAGCAGTACTTC. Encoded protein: CASSPRLATYEQYF.